The 17 T cell receptor beta chains given below trace back to one sample, sequenced in a study of blood T cell repertoires in COVID-19. Here immunoSEQ multiplex PCR was the method, and the copy in TCRdb shows in-frame clones only, minus some. The sample carries fewer than 250,000 clones, more than 75% recorded once. Input material: PBMCs or T cells enriched from blood (not recorded which). These receptor sequences come from a woman aged 45-65 years who had recovered from COVID-19.

In its sample, this clone was seen a few times. The chain joins TRBV28 to TRBJ1-6; no definite D call. Germline assignment: CDR1 MDHEN and CDR2 SYDVKM. CDR3 length: 15 residues. V was cut by 6 bases and J by 2 bases, with 11 bases left in between. Written as DNA, the CDR3 is TGTGCCAGCAGGTCAATAGTACCCTATAATTCACCCCTCCACTTT. Amino acid sequence: CASRSIVPYNSPLHF.

The chain is built from TRBV7-2 and TRBJ2-7, with D maybe TRBD2 (6 bases). Trimming took off 4 bases at V and 4 bases at J, with 14 bases between the two ends. CDR1 is SGHTA and CDR2 is FQGNSA in the germline V gene. This CDR3 is built from 14 residues. The CDR3 DNA sequence: TGTGCCAGCAGCTCGGGAGACCCCCCTTACGAGCAGTACTTC. This encodes CASSSGDPPYEQYF.

V gene TRBV7-2 combines with J gene TRBJ1-5, with a weak D call TRBD1 (6 bases). Germline loops: CDR1 SGHTA, CDR2 FQGNSA. The CDR3 extends over 14 amino acids. The V and J ends lost 5 bases and 3 bases respectively, with 11 bases between them. The CDR3 region has the DNA TGTGCCAGCAGCCCCGGGACAAACAATCAGCCCCAGCATTTT. Translation gives CASSPGTNNQPQHF.

The V and J genes are TRBV27 and TRBJ1-3; 7 bases fit TRBD1. There are 17 residues in the CDR3. The V gene end was trimmed by 5 bases and the J gene end by 2 bases; junction bases not matched to a gene: 12. Germline V gene sequence: CDR1 MNHEY, CDR2 SMNVEV (reference sequence). Here the CDR3 reads CASSSARGEWAGNTIYF. Here the CDR3 DNA reads TGTGCCAGCAGTAGCGCCAGGGGGGAATGGGCTGGAAACACCATATATTTT.

This chain uses TRBV11-2 with TRBJ2-2; D may be TRBD2 (6 bases). Germline CDR1 SGHAT, CDR2 FQNNGV. V was shortened by 5 bases and J by 6 bases, with 13 bases between the two germline ends. The CDR3 length is 14 residues. The DNA of the CDR3 is TGTGCCAGCAGCCGGGACTCCGCCGCCGGGGAGCTGTTTTTT. Its translation: CASSRDSAAGELFF.

This rearrangement joins TRBV12-3 or TRBV12-4 to TRBJ2-1; no clear D gene. V was cut by 2 bases and J by 7 bases, with 9 bases left in between. The CDR3 totals 13 residues. The CDR3 here is CASSLHRVNEQFF. In DNA form, the CDR3 reads TGTGCCAGCAGTTTACACCGGGTGAATGAGCAGTTCTTC.

The V and J genes are TRBV3-1 (or the pseudogene TRBV3-2) and TRBJ2-5, with D possibly matching TRBD1 (5 bases). The CDR3 contains 18 residues. Germline V CDR1 and CDR2: LGHDT, YNNKEL (reference sequence). V lost 4 bases and J 2 bases, leaving 23 bases between the germline ends. The CDR3 spells CASSRDHQGLGLQETQYF. Written as DNA, the CDR3 is TGTGCCAGCAGCCGGGATCACCAGGGTTTGGGCTTACAAGAGACCCAGTACTTC.

The chain employs TRBV9 and TRBJ2-1; 11 bases line up with TRBD2. J lost 7 bases, V lost 0 bases, and 15 bases had no gene match. This CDR3 contains 19 residues. In germline, CDR1 is SGDLS, CDR2 YYNGEE. The CDR3 loop reads CASSVALGLAGSPGNEQFF. CDR3 nucleotide sequence: TGTGCCAGCAGCGTAGCTTTAGGACTAGCGGGTTCCCCTGGGAATGAGCAGTTCTTC.

The chain is built from TRBV7-2 and TRBJ2-3; 10 bases match TRBD2. Germline assignment: CDR1 SGHTA and CDR2 FQGNSA. CDR3 length: 16 residues. The J segment lost 3 bases and the V segment lost 1 base, leaving 4 bases of the junction unmatched. As DNA, the CDR3 is TGTGCCAGCAGCTTAGGTACGGGACTAGCGACAGATACGCAGTATTTT. Residues: CASSLGTGLATDTQYF.

The V and J genes are TRBV11-3 and TRBJ1-1; D might be TRBD1 (6 bases). The CDR3 contains 14 residues. CDR1 is SGHNT and CDR2 is YENEEA in the germline V gene. V was shortened by 4 bases and J by 5 bases, with 14 bases between the two germline ends. CDR3 protein: CASSSRDTLTEAFF. The DNA of the CDR3 is TGTGCCAGCAGCTCCCGGGACACCCTAACTGAAGCTTTCTTT.

The gene calls are TRBV5-4 and TRBJ2-7, with 10 nucleotides matching TRBD1. Germline V lookup: CDR1 SGHNT, CDR2 YYREEE (reference sequence). The ends lost 4 bases at V and 2 bases at J; junction bases unmatched: 9. The CDR3 has 16 amino acids. CDR3 DNA: TGTGCCAGCAGCCTTGGGACAGGGGACACCACCTACGAGCAGTACTTC. It encodes CASSLGTGDTTYEQYF.

The chain recombines TRBV6-5 with TRBJ2-1; TRBD2 aligns across 14 bases. Unmatched junction bases numbered 3, after V lost 6 bases and J lost 5 bases. CDR1 and CDR2 (germline): MNHEY, SVGAGI. The CDR3 runs to 15 residues. CDR3 in DNA: TGTGCCAGCAGCCTGACTAGCGGGAGGGACAATGAGCAGTTCTTC. It specifies CASSLTSGRDNEQFF.

DNA for the CDR3: TGTGCCATCAGAAATGCCGGGACAGGGCCGAACACTGAAGCTTTCTTT. It encodes CAIRNAGTGPNTEAFF. The rearrangement links TRBV10-3 to TRBJ1-1, with TRBD1 matching over 9 bases. The CDR3 has 16 amino acids. CDR1 and CDR2 from the germline V gene are ENHRY and SYGVKD. Trimming removed 6 bases from V and 1 base from J; junction bases left unmatched: 9.

The chain couples TRBV7-9 to TRBJ2-5; 7 bases agree with TRBD2. Germline V gene data show CDR1 as SEHNR and CDR2 as FQNEAQ (reference sequence). After removal of 3 bases from V and 4 bases from J, the junction contained 5 bases not matched to a gene. The CDR3 extends over 14 amino acids. This chain's CDR3 is CASSFGTKGETQYF. In DNA form, the CDR3 reads TGTGCCAGCAGCTTCGGGACTAAGGGAGAGACCCAGTACTTC.

The V and J genes are TRBV11-3 and TRBJ2-2; possibly TRBD2 for D (6 bases). This CDR3 has 15 residues. Germline V CDR1 and CDR2: SGHNT, YENEEA. Trimming removed 0 bases at V and 3 bases at J, with 8 bases between. As DNA, the CDR3 is TGTGCCAGCAGCTTAGAGGACTACCACACCGGGGAGCTGTTTTTT. This encodes CASSLEDYHTGELFF. The full variable domain, its missing parts supplied by reference TRBV11-3 and TRBJ2-2, is EAGVVQSPRYKIIEKKQPVAFWCNPISGHNTLYWYLQNLGQGPELLIRYENEEAVDDSQLPKDRFSAERLKGVDSTLKIQPAELGDSAVYLCASSLEDYHTGELFFGEGSRLTVL.

The chain employs TRBV6-5 and TRBJ2-3, with TRBD2 matching over 10 bases. The CDR3 loop spans 16 amino acids. Trimming took 0 bases from V and 6 from J; bases not matched to a gene: 6. CDR1 MNHEY and CDR2 SVGAGI come from the germline V gene. Written as DNA, the CDR3 is TGTGCCAGCAGTTACTCACCTAGCGGGAGCCTGGATACGCAGTATTTT. This gives the protein CASSYSPSGSLDTQYF.

V is TRBV4-3 and J is TRBJ1-5; 9 bases are a match to TRBD1. Unmatched junction bases numbered 7, after V lost 1 base and J lost 6 bases. The CDR3 sequence is 16 residues long. CDR1 LGHNA and CDR2 YSLEER come from the germline V gene. The CDR3 region has the DNA TGCGCCAGCAGCCAAGTTTGGACAGGGGTAATTCAGCCCCAGCATTTT. Amino acid sequence: CASSQVWTGVIQPQHF.